Following are 6 T cell receptor beta chains from one sample sequenced in a study of graft-versus-host responses after intestinal transplantation. Sequencing used immunoSEQ multiplex PCR; TCRdb keeps in-frame clones, though not all of them. Of some 100,000 clones listed, 92% are singletons. These receptors' antigens are unknown. This specimen consisted of unstimulated CD8+ T cells sorted from spleen or lymph node cells, obtained before transplant. Source of these receptors: a human donor who was the organ donor for an intestinal transplant.

This clone was recorded once. The CDR3 region is CASSLTGDITYNEQFF. The CDR3 nucleotides read TGTGCCAGCAGCTTAACGGGGGACATAACCTACAATGAGCAGTTCTTC. The chain is built from TRBV7-3 and TRBJ2-1, with a weak D call TRBD1 (6 bases). This CDR3 contains 16 residues. V dropped 0 bases and J dropped 2 bases, with 11 bases sitting between them. CDR1 is SGHTA, CDR2 FQGTGA, per germline. Combining the CDR3 with reference TRBV7-3 and TRBJ2-1 gives the whole variable domain GAGVSQTPSNKVTEKGKYVELRCDPISGHTALYWYRQSLGQGPEFLIYFQGTGAADDSGLPNDRFFAVRPEGSVSTLKIQRTERGDSAVYLCASSLTGDITYNEQFFGPGTRLTVL.

In regard to this clone: At one boundary the junction diverges from the germline segment, which might be a read error. This sample also contains other DNA sequences that code for the same CDR3. V usage is TRBV7-7 and J usage is TRBJ2-2; possibly TRBD1 for D (5 bases). This CDR3 is 16 amino acids long. From germline, CDR1 is SSHAT and CDR2 FNYEAQ (reference sequence). The CDR3 loop reads CASSLCRQGSTGELFF. The DNA of the CDR3 is TGTGCTAGCAGCTTATGTAGGCAGGGAAGTACCGGGGAGCTGTTTTTT.

The chain is built from TRBV6-6 and TRBJ1-1; the D is unclear. V was cut by 0 bases and J by 0 bases, with 5 bases left in between. Germline V gene data show CDR1 as MNHNY and CDR2 as SVGAGI (reference sequence). The CDR3 sequence is 14 residues long. The CDR3 bases are TGTGCCAGCAGTTACTCGACACTGAACACTGAAGCTTTCTTT. It translates to CASSYSTLNTEAFF.

The chain recombines TRBV19 with TRBJ1-2, with a weak D call TRBD1 (6 bases). V shed 6 bases and J shed 5 bases, with 10 bases lying between them. Germline values: CDR1 LNHDA, CDR2 SQIVND (reference sequence). This CDR3 has 12 residues. As DNA, the CDR3 is TGTGCCAGTAGCAGGGGACCTTATGGCTACACCTTC. Translating it yields CASSRGPYGYTF.

This clone was counted a few times. V usage is TRBV4-2 and J usage is TRBJ1-6; D may be TRBD1 (5 bases). In germline, CDR1 is LGHNA, CDR2 YNFKEQ. CDR3 length: 16 residues. Deletions cut 2 bases from V and 10 bases from J, with 18 bases between. In DNA form, the CDR3 reads TGTGCCAGCAGCCAACCATTAAGTCAGGGTTGGTCACCCCTCCACTTT. It is translated as CASSQPLSQGWSPLHF.

V gene TRBV9 combines with J gene TRBJ2-5; tentative D call: TRBD2 (7 bases). Per germline, CDR1 SGDLS and CDR2 YYNGEE. The CDR3 runs 15 residues. V lost 0 bases and J 5 bases, leaving 14 bases between the germline ends. CDR3 sequence: CASSVEGGTGETQYF. The CDR3 bases are TGTGCCAGCAGCGTAGAGGGGGGGACCGGGGAGACCCAGTACTTC.